These T cell receptor beta chains were read from a single sample in a study of blood T cells in healthy people across ages. TCRdb redid the calling of the 5' RACE reads with MiXCR, one entry per CDR3 protein. The sample lists 650,000 to 700,000 distinct CDR3 sequences, about 30% occurring once. Source material: blood. The receptors originated from a woman older than 75 in good health. CDR3s include the opening cysteine and the closing phenylalanine or tryptophan. D genes are given only for firm matches.

CASSLEASEKLFF	.	TRBV5-1
CSARTSGGVSTNNEQFF	TRBD2	TRBV20-1
CASSFLAGAPNEQFF	TRBD2	TRBV5-1
CASRPLGRGQETQYF	TRBD1	TRBV6-5
CASSDRLFYEQFF	.	TRBV6-1
CASKTSGISEFF	TRBD2	TRBV28
CASSLDGRGQETQFF	.	TRBV7-2
CASSLVGTGGINTEAFF	TRBD1	TRBV27
CASSSGQGDSPLHF	TRBD1	TRBV7-9
CASSRREGYEQYF	.	TRBV5-1
CASSQGTGVSGYTF	TRBD1	TRBV4-3
CAVRGGAVSVNGEAFF	.	TRBV7-9
CSARGHHATNEKLFF	.	TRBV20-1
CASSFQGVGTDTQYF	TRBD1	TRBV7-9
CATSGKTGSSYNEQYF	TRBD1	TRBV24-1
CASSPLWGRGSGNTIYF	.	TRBV27
CSARDDVSGDSYEQYF	TRBD2	TRBV20-1
CASSQCTGGTYEQYF	TRBD1	TRBV14
CASSSTGQGPNEQYF	TRBD1	TRBV5-1
CVSTLQGSNQPQHF	.	TRBV6-2/TRBV6-3
CASSLWDTEAFF	.	TRBV7-8
CASSPTGFNEKLFF	TRBD1	TRBV12-3/TRBV12-4
CSARGWASGGAEQFF	TRBD2	TRBV20-1